Listed here is a single T cell receptor (beta chain). These data come from a study of blood T cell repertoires in COVID-19. This CDR3 has 12 residues. Germline values: CDR1 SNHLY, CDR2 FYNNEI. V was clipped by 9 bases and J by 1 base, with 9 bases between them. In the study's own analysis: Scientists estimated how many nucleated cells there were by amplifying reference gene primers. Generated by immunoSEQ multiplex PCR, the TCRdb table keeps only in-frame clones and is missing some. The V and J calls and clone size come from that table; D and trimming were worked out from the DNA. The table lists roughly 32,000 clones, just over 90% of them singletons.

Sequencing was done on a sample of peripheral blood. The rearrangement joins TRBV2 to TRBJ1-1; D remains unclear. This receptor was taken from a male donor with active COVID-19. CDR3 in DNA: TGTGCCAGAACGTCGGGGAACACTGAAGCTTTCTTT. Translation: CARTSGNTEAFF.